The clone carrying this T cell receptor beta chain was seen a handful of times. The data were taken from a study of cytomegalovirus exposure and HLA in healthy donors. Germline V gene data show CDR1 as SGHTA and CDR2 as FQGNSA. V trimming: 6 bases; J trimming: 4 bases; junction bases outside the gene matches: 5. The CDR3 covers 14 residues. Primers for the PCR totalled 60 Vbeta and 13 Jbeta. Some clones are missing from TCRdb's copy, which holds only in-frame ones; the method was immunoSEQ multiplex PCR. The table includes some 170,000 clones, roughly three quarters detected once. The sample consisted of PBMCs. The rearrangement uses TRBV7-2 and TRBJ1-2, with 10 bases that match TRBD1. This sequence was found in a man aged 55 to 70 in good health and CMV-seronegative. The CDR3 bases are TGTGCCAGCAGGAGACAGGGGGCAGGCTATGGCTACACCTTC. Protein sequence: CASRRQGAGYGYTF.